This entry describes one T cell receptor beta chain. Per the original data handling: Estimated nucleated cell counts came from reference gene primer amplification. Only in-frame clones appear in the TCRdb table, and some are missing; sequencing was by immunoSEQ multiplex PCR. V, J and clone size are those of that table, while D and trimming were read from the DNA. The sample lists about 230,000 clones, about 85% occurring once. The data derive from a study of blood T cell repertoires in COVID-19. Study background: Researchers got acute and convalescent COVID-19 samples from the United States, Italy and Spain.

The germline V gene encodes CDR1 SEHNR and CDR2 FQNEAQ (reference sequence). V was clipped by 4 bases and J by 7 bases; unmatched bases: 6. CDR3 size: 13 residues. Material for sequencing was peripheral blood. The chain combines TRBV7-9 with TRBJ1-1; 7 positions agree with TRBD1. The sequence came from a man aged 40-49 years with acute or convalescent COVID-19. The CDR3 loop is CASSWAGTVEAFF. DNA of the CDR3: TGTGCCAGCAGCTGGGCCGGGACAGTTGAAGCTTTCTTT.